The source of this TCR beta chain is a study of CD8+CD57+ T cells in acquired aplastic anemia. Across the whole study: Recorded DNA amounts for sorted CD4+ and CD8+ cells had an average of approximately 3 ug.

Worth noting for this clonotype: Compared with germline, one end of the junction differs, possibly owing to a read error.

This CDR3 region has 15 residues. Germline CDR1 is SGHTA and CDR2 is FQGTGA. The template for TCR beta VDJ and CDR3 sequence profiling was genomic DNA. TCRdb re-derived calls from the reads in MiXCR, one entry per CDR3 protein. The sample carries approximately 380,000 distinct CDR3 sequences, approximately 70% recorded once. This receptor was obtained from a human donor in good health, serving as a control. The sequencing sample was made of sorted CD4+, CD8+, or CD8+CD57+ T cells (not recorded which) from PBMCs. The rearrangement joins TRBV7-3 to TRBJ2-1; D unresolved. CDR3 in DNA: TGTGCCAGCAGCTTTGACCGGGTAGCCAACAATCAGCAGTTCTTC. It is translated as CASSFDRVANNQQFF. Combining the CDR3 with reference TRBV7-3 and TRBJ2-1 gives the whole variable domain GAGVSQTPSNKVTEKGKYVELRCDPISGHTALYWYRQSLGQGPEFLIYFQGTGAADDSGLPNDRFFAVRPEGSVSTLKIQRTERGDSAVYLCASSFDRVANNQQFFGPGTRLTVL.